Listed below are T cell receptor beta chains from one sample, sequenced in a study of T cells after yellow fever vaccination. TCRdb re-analysed the 5' RACE reads in MiXCR, keeping a single row per CDR3 protein. Of 110,000 or so distinct CDR3 sequences in the sample, roughly 7.9% were seen once. This specimen was CD4+ T cells sorted from PBMCs, taken around 45 days after the first yellow fever vaccination. These receptors were obtained from a man between 18 and 35 years old who received the YFV17D yellow fever vaccine. Both conserved end residues are part of each CDR3. A D gene is named only where the DNA matches it firmly. Part of the rows lack a size; the others show once, few, many or a class for expanded clones.

>many|TRBJ2-3|TRBD2|TRBV5-1
TGCGCCAGCAGCTCGGGGTCGGCGGGGGTTGGAGATACGCAGTATTTT
CASSSGSAGVGDTQYF
>many|TRBJ2-3|TRBD1|TRBV5-6
TGTGCCAGCAGCTACCAGGGGGACACAGATACGCAGTATTTT
CASSYQGDTDTQYF
>many|TRBJ2-7|TRBD1|TRBV5-1
TGCGCCAGCAGCTTTCCGGAGTTTGGGGACAGCTACTACGAGCAGTACTTC
CASSFPEFGDSYYEQYF
>.|TRBJ2-1|.|TRBV23-1
TGCGCCAGCAGCCCTGAGGGGGAACACAATGAGCAGTTCTTC
CASSPEGEHNEQFF
>many|TRBJ1-2|.|TRBV29-1
TGCAGCGTTATTGGACACCGATACCCGTATGGCTACACCTTC
CSVIGHRYPYGYTF
>many|TRBJ1-6|.|TRBV3-1
TGTGCCAGCAGCCAGGGGGACCGGGATTCACCCCTCCACTTT
CASSQGDRDSPLHF
>many|TRBJ2-5|TRBD2|TRBV7-2
TGTGCCAGCAGCTTGCCCGGGGGGGCCACGGAGACCCAGTACTTC
CASSLPGGATETQYF
>.|TRBJ2-5|.|TRBV3-1
TGTGCCAGCAGCCTACGACAGGCTGCCGGGGAGACCCAGTACTTC
CASSLRQAAGETQYF
>few|TRBJ1-4|.|TRBV7-9
TGTGCCAGCCTCGGGGGTGAAAAACTGTTTTTT
CASLGGEKLFF
>many|TRBJ1-5|.|TRBV5-1
TGCGCCAGCAGCTTGTCACCCGGCGGGCCCCAGCATTTT
CASSLSPGGPQHF
>.|TRBJ2-5|TRBD2|TRBV11-1
TGTGCCAGCAGCCCGGGGGACTACCGAGGGAAGACCCAGTACTTC
CASSPGDYRGKTQYF
>many|TRBJ1-4|TRBD1|TRBV12-3/TRBV12-4
TGTGCCAGCAGTTTACAGGGGGCGGGAGAAAAACTGTTTTTT
CASSLQGAGEKLFF
>many|TRBJ2-3|TRBD1|TRBV6-5
TGTGCCAGCAGACCTACAGGGGCAGATACGCAGTATTTT
CASRPTGADTQYF
>few|TRBJ1-1|.|TRBV6-1
TGTGCCAGCAGTGATCCCAGGGGTAACACTGAAGCTTTCTTT
CASSDPRGNTEAFF
>many|TRBJ2-3|TRBD2|TRBV2
TGTGCCAGCAGTGAACTGAGTAGCGGGGGACCAGATACGCAGTATTTT
CASSELSSGGPDTQYF
>few|TRBJ2-2|.|TRBV5-1
TGCGCCAGCAGCTTGACTGTCGGCGGCACCGGGGAGCTGTTTTTT
CASSLTVGGTGELFF
>many|TRBJ1-1|TRBD1|TRBV7-2
TGTGCCAGCAGCCGGGACAGGAACACTGAAGCTTTCTTT
CASSRDRNTEAFF
>many|TRBJ1-6|.|TRBV5-1
TGCGCCAGCAGCCCGGCCGACAGTCCTGACTCCTATAATTCACCCCTCCACTTT
CASSPADSPDSYNSPLHF
>many|TRBJ2-5|.|TRBV21-1
TGTGCCAGCAGCAAAGGCGGAGAGCGGATGTACCAAGAGACCCAGTACTTC
CASSKGGERMYQETQYF
>many|TRBJ2-3|TRBD2|TRBV27
TGTGCCAGCAGTTTATTACCTAGCGGGGGGCTAACAGATACGCAGTATTTT
CASSLLPSGGLTDTQYF
>.|TRBJ1-6|TRBD1|TRBV7-2
TGTGCCAGCAGCTTAGCGACAGGGGGCGATTATAATTCACCCCTCCACTTT
CASSLATGGDYNSPLHF
>.|TRBJ1-2|TRBD1|TRBV5-1
TGCGCCAGCAGCCCTGACAGGGCAGCCTATGGCTACACCTTC
CASSPDRAAYGYTF